The subject of this entry is one T cell receptor beta chain. The clone's antigen remains unknown. Base qualities are missing; no much larger clone stands one base away. From the germline V gene, CDR1 is MNHEY and CDR2 is SVGAGI. The CDR3 covers 14 residues, taking in both the cysteine and the phenylalanine. Kept here is only the CDR3 DNA, which spans 42 bases and is read in frame from base 1. V trim: 5 bases; J trim: 3 bases; unmatched bases: 4. TCRbeta CDR3 regions were amplified from genomic DNA using the immunoSEQ Assay, a bias-controlled multiplex PCR. The paper's data handling went like this. The number of nucleated cells in each sample was estimated by amplification of reference gene primers within the assay. To quantify the absolute abundance of each unique TCRbeta CDR3 rearrangement, sequence reads were collapsed and filtered. For each sample, productive Simpson clonality was calculated as the square root of Simpson's diversity index across productive rearrangements. TCRdb provides this immuneACCESS table in a form limited to in-frame rearrangements. Some clones are lacking; in checked studies, under half of them reflect an unresolved V gene, and why the rest are absent is not known. V and J calls and clone size come straight from that table; D and trimming were deduced from the DNA. In this sample the table shows tens of thousands of clones, roughly 85% of which occur a single time. The ten largest clones take up 15% to 20% of the sample.

This entry comes from a study of blood T cell repertoires in COVID-19 (dated by TCRdb to 2018 to 2021). For the study in its entirety: Samples covering the acute and convalescent phases of COVID-19 were provided by collaborators in the United States, Italy and Spain. The material from the prospective study consisted of cDNA or gDNA derived from T cells, B-cell-depleted T cells, or PBMCs. Subjects who had been exposed to COVID-19, were actively infected with it, or had recovered from it provided the deeply sampled blood TCRbeta repertoires that made up the dataset. A freely available public database, intended as a resource for researchers studying the immune response to SARS-CoV-2, is where the repertoires were released. The samples were drawn from two sources: the first 160 participants of the ongoing ImmuneRACE study, and approximately 1,300 subjects contributed by 6 global collaborators. A de-identified subject ID, COVID-19 status, age in years and sex were almost always included in the sample metadata. Where available, HLA class I and class II types were obtained from metadata supplied by the sample provider rather than from assay-based typing. General findings and caveats noted by the study authors: The amount of clinical and demographic metadata varied by source and participant and was provided uncurated.

Each collaborating institution followed its own protocols to collect whole blood in K2EDTA tubes. For TCRbeta analysis, collaborators shipped samples as frozen whole blood, isolated PBMCs, or DNA extracted from either of those sample types. Recombination linked TRBV6-5 to TRBJ2-3, with 8 junctional bases fitting TRBD2. This TCR was recovered from a woman aged 80 or over with acute or convalescent COVID-19. The source material was peripheral blood. The bases read TGTGCCAGCAGTCCGGGACTAGGTACAGATACGCAGTATTTT. It specifies CASSPGLGTDTQYF.